What follows are 7 T cell receptor beta chains derived from one specimen sequenced in a study of T cell repertoires in ileal Crohn's disease. Repertoires were generated with immunoSEQ multiplex PCR, while TCRdb's copy carries only in-frame clones and drops some. Of 1,700 or so clones in the sample, around 85% are singletons; the top ten hold approximately 11%. What was sequenced was ileal tissue. Every receptor here comes from an adult with Crohn's disease.

V gene TRBV27 combines with J gene TRBJ2-7; 8 bases align to TRBD1. Germline V CDR1 and CDR2: MNHEY, SMNVEV (reference sequence). J lost 0 bases, V lost 6 bases, and 7 bases had no gene match. The CDR3 consists of 15 residues. This CDR3 reads CASRPGGSGSYEQYF. In nucleotides, the CDR3 is TGTGCCAGCAGGCCAGGGGGCTCTGGCTCCTACGAGCAGTACTTC.

The V and J genes are TRBV4-2 and TRBJ2-2; D not resolved. The CDR3 totals 14 residues. The V end lost 2 bases, the J end lost 6 bases, and 10 bases lay between the germline ends. Germline V gene sequence: CDR1 LGHNA, CDR2 YNFKEQ. The CDR3 DNA is TGTGCCAGCAGCCAATCCAAAGCCTCCGGGGAGCTGTTTTTT. Translated: CASSQSKASGELFF.

The chain has TRBV6-6 and TRBJ2-2; 9 bases map to TRBD2. This CDR3 has 16 amino acids. V dropped 2 bases and J dropped 4; count of bases not matched to a gene: 5. The germline V gene has CDR1 MNHNY and CDR2 SVGAGI (reference sequence). The CDR3 sequence: CASSYGGGGVTGELFF. In nucleotides, the CDR3 is TGTGCCAGCAGTTACGGGGGCGGGGGGGTCACCGGGGAGCTGTTTTTT.

The gene calls are TRBV5-1 and TRBJ2-3; weak D call: TRBD2 (6 bases). Germline assignment: CDR1 SGHRS and CDR2 YFSETQ. Deletions cut 1 base from V and 1 base from J, with 10 bases between. CDR3 size: 15 residues. The CDR3 loop reads CASSLLSGGTDTQYF. The CDR3 DNA is TGCGCCAGCAGCTTGCTTAGCGGTGGCACAGATACGCAGTATTTT.

V is TRBV5-6 and J is TRBJ1-2, with unresolved D. The CDR3 runs to 15 residues. Germline CDR1 SGHDT, CDR2 YYEEEE. The V end lost 2 bases, the J end lost 3 bases, and 14 bases lay between the germline ends. Written as DNA, the CDR3 is TGTGCCAGCAGCTTTTTTTATCGCAGTTACTATGGCTACACCTTC. Translated, it gives CASSFFYRSYYGYTF.

This clone was recorded a few times. This rearrangement joins TRBV28 to TRBJ2-7; the match to TRBD2 covers 8 bases. The CDR3 length is 16 residues. Trimming at V came to 2 bases and at J to 6 bases, leaving 12 bases not matched to a gene. Looked up from germline, CDR1 is MDHEN and CDR2 is SYDVKM. CDR3 loop: CASSLPLTAGVVEQYF. CDR3 in DNA: TGTGCCAGCAGTTTACCCCTAACAGCGGGAGTGGTCGAGCAGTACTTC.

This clone was observed a few times. This chain joins TRBV27 and TRBJ2-1; 8 bases match TRBD2. The CDR3 covers 13 residues. The ends lost 4 bases at V and 7 bases at J; junction bases unmatched: 3. Germline V gives CDR1 MNHEY, CDR2 SMNVEV (reference sequence). CDR3: CASSSTSENEQFF. The CDR3 coding sequence is TGTGCCAGCAGTTCGACTAGCGAAAATGAGCAGTTCTTC.